A single sample is the source of the 5 T cell receptor beta chains below, sequenced in a study of blood T cell repertoires in COVID-19. TCRdb's table, derived via immunoSEQ multiplex PCR, lists solely in-frame clones and lacks some. The sample consists of about 300,000 clones, more than 75% of them appearing once. Sample: PBMCs or T cells enriched from blood (not recorded which). The receptors were gathered from a man aged 25-40 years who had recovered from COVID-19.

The V gene is TRBV11-2, the J gene TRBJ1-3; D not certain. Germline values: CDR1 SGHAT, CDR2 FQNNGV. The V end was cut by 8 bases, the J end by 2 bases, with 19 bases between. CDR3 length: 16 residues. CDR3 sequence: CASRRDPLSPGNTIYF. CDR3 sequence (DNA): TGTGCCAGCCGCCGGGATCCCCTTTCCCCTGGAAACACCATATATTTT.

V usage is TRBV7-9 and J usage is TRBJ1-1; tentative D call: TRBD1 (6 bases). Deletions cut 5 bases from V and 5 bases from J, with 18 bases between. The CDR3 extends over 15 amino acids. Germline loops: CDR1 SEHNR, CDR2 FQNEAQ (reference sequence). The CDR3 sequence is CASSPDRRGGTEAFF. Written as DNA, the CDR3 is TGTGCCAGCAGCCCAGACAGGCGGGGGGGTACTGAAGCTTTCTTT.

The chain uses TRBV11-2 and TRBJ2-1; 9 positions agree with TRBD2. This CDR3 has 16 amino acids. The V and J ends lost 5 bases and 7 bases, in that order; junction bases with no gene match: 12. Germline CDR1 and CDR2: SGHAT and FQNNGV. The CDR3 DNA sequence: TGTGCCAGCAGCCCGAGTTCGCGGGAGGGCCTGAATGAGCAGTTCTTC. Protein product: CASSPSSREGLNEQFF. The complete variable domain, with remaining parts taken from reference TRBV11-2 and TRBJ2-1, reads EAGVAQSPRYKIIEKRQSVAFWCNPISGHATLYWYQQILGQGPKLLIQFQNNGVVDDSQLPKDRFSAERLKGVDSTLKIQPAKLEDSAVYLCASSPSSREGLNEQFFGPGTRLTVL.

The chain has TRBV2 and TRBJ1-1, with 10 positions matching TRBD1. CDR1 SNHLY and CDR2 FYNNEI come from the germline V gene. The V gene end was trimmed by 6 bases and the J gene end by 5 bases; junction bases not matched to a gene: 3. This CDR3 has 13 amino acids. CDR3 amino acids: CASRDRGGTEAFF. The DNA of the CDR3 is TGTGCCAGCAGGGACAGGGGGGGGACTGAAGCTTTCTTT.

A single count supports this clone. The chain carries TRBV11-2 and TRBJ1-5; maybe TRBD1 (5 bases). Germline V gives CDR1 SGHAT, CDR2 FQNNGV. The V gene lost 0 bases and the J gene lost 9 bases, with 12 bases spanning the gap. The CDR3 is 14 residues long. The CDR3 here is CASSLDGGGRPQHF. DNA of the CDR3: TGTGCCAGCAGCTTAGATGGGGGGGGGAGGCCCCAGCATTTT.